The clone carrying this T cell receptor beta chain was seen just once. These data are taken from a study of blood T cell repertoires in COVID-19. The J segment lost 0 bases and the V segment lost 3 bases, leaving 5 bases of the junction unmatched. Germline V gene lookup returns CDR1 DFQATT and CDR2 SNEGSKA (reference sequence). This CDR3 region has 18 residues. As originally analysed: Amplification of reference gene primers was used by the study to estimate nucleated cell counts. Profiling relied on immunoSEQ multiplex PCR, and the TCRdb table lists in-frame clones only, not all of them. V, J and clone size are those of that table, while D and trimming were read from the DNA. The repertoire consists of about 150,000 clones, with 84% occurring once and the leading ten covering roughly 2.7%.

The sample consisted of peripheral blood. The sequence was collected from a woman aged 80 or older with COVID-19, enrolled during active disease. The genes are TRBV20-1 and TRBJ2-1; 16 bases line up with TRBD2. CDR3 loop: CSASGTSGRASSYNEQFF. CDR3 in DNA: TGCAGTGCTAGTGGGACTAGCGGGAGGGCGAGCTCCTACAATGAGCAGTTCTTC.